This T cell receptor (beta chain) was recovered during a study of shared clonotypes between healthy human individuals. Every donor, a Caucasian adult, lived in Nashville, Tennessee. In the case of this clone: The antigen is unknown.

The germline V and J ends were trimmed by 0 bases and 5 bases, with 12 bases remaining between them. Germline CDR1 reads SGHRS; CDR2 reads YFSETQ. The CDR3 has 15 amino acids. The assay ran at deep level. Libraries were prepared by immunoSEQ multiplex PCR; TCRdb keeps only in-frame clonotypes and omits some of them. The table includes 2,100,000 or so clones, 90% to 97% detected once. Study observations and caveats: The low donor count limited represented genetic and exposure-history diversity.

The TCR comes from a man aged 18-30 years in good health. The V and J genes are TRBV5-1 and TRBJ2-4; D unclear. The sample was naive CD4+ T cells sorted from blood. Noted subset: CD45RA+ positively selected. CDR3 loop: CASSLVGLGENIQYF. In DNA form, the CDR3 reads TGCGCCAGCAGCTTGGTGGGCCTCGGCGAAAACATTCAGTACTTC.